Each of the 13 T cell receptor beta chains below was sequenced from the same sample in a study of blood T cell repertoires in COVID-19. TCRdb keeps only in-frame clones here, not all; method: immunoSEQ multiplex PCR. The table has about 100,000 clones, roughly 90% seen once. Sequencing was carried out using peripheral blood. The receptors were sampled from a man over 45 with active COVID-19.

The chain couples TRBV24-1 to TRBJ2-1, with TRBD2 matching 12 bases. The CDR3 extends over 17 amino acids. Germline assignment: CDR1 KGHDR and CDR2 SFDVKD. Trimming cost V 5 bases and J 0 bases; bases outside gene matches: 4. CDR3 nucleotide sequence: TGTGCCACCAGTGCGGCTAGCGGGAGGGACTCCTACAATGAGCAGTTCTTC. Its protein product is CATSAASGRDSYNEQFF.

The chain employs TRBV6-5 and TRBJ2-2; 8 bases line up with TRBD2. In germline, CDR1 is MNHEY, CDR2 SVGAGI. The CDR3 contains 15 residues. The V gene end was trimmed by 6 bases and the J gene end by 5 bases; junction bases not matched to a gene: 8. The CDR3 is CASSSERGRTGELFF. In DNA, the CDR3 is TGTGCCAGCAGCTCCGAGCGGGGGAGGACCGGGGAGCTGTTTTTT.

The chain couples TRBV14 to TRBJ2-5, with D unresolved. Germline-derived CDR1 and CDR2 are SGHDN and FVKESK. This CDR3 spans 13 amino acids. V shed 3 bases and J shed 5 bases, with 10 bases lying between them. The CDR3 reads CASSQVLQETQYF. The CDR3 nucleotides are TGTGCCAGCAGCCAGGTCTTGCAGGAGACCCAGTACTTC.

This chain uses TRBV7-3 with TRBJ2-7, with 8 bases fitting TRBD2. Germline loops: CDR1 SGHTA, CDR2 FQGTGA. Unmatched junction bases numbered 4, after V lost 4 bases and J lost 2 bases. This CDR3 comprises 14 residues. The CDR3 DNA reads as TGTGCCAGCAGCTCGGGACTAGGGCCCTACGAGCAGTACTTC. As protein: CASSSGLGPYEQYF.

V gene TRBV5-6 combines with J gene TRBJ2-1; unclear D gene. Trimming took 4 bases from V and 2 from J, leaving 7 bases between them. From germline, CDR1 is SGHDT and CDR2 YYEEEE. The CDR3 runs to 13 residues. The CDR3 is CASSQDTYNEQFF. The CDR3 bases are TGTGCCAGCAGCCAAGACACCTACAATGAGCAGTTCTTC. Variable domain in full (rest from reference TRBV5-6 and TRBJ2-1): DAGVTQSPTHLIKTRGQQVTLRCSPKSGHDTVSWYQQALGQGPQFIFQYYEEEERQRGNFPDRFSGHQFPNYSSELNVNALLLGDSALYLCASSQDTYNEQFFGPGTRLTVL.

This clone appeared once. The V gene is TRBV4-1, the J gene TRBJ2-2, with TRBD2 matching over 7 bases. Per germline, CDR1 MGHRA and CDR2 YSYEKL. V lost 1 base, J lost 6 bases, and 8 bases stayed unmatched. The CDR3 totals 16 residues. The CDR3 DNA reads as TGCGCCAGCAGCCAAGTGGGGCGGGAGCGTGCCGGGGAGCTGTTTTTT. Translation gives CASSQVGRERAGELFF.

J is TRBJ2-5 and V is TRBV7-9; 7 nucleotides align to TRBD2. CDR3 size: 13 residues. After removal of 8 bases from V and 3 bases from J, the junction contained 6 bases not matched to a gene. Germline CDR1 is SEHNR and CDR2 is FQNEAQ (reference sequence). The chain's CDR3 is CASSLGGEETQYF. In DNA, the CDR3 is TGTGCCAGCTCTCTTGGGGGGGAAGAGACCCAGTACTTC.

The J gene is TRBJ1-2, the V gene TRBV19; D possibly corresponds to TRBD1 (6 bases). This CDR3 spans 14 amino acids. Germline V CDR1 and CDR2: LNHDA, SQIVND (reference sequence). Trimming cost V 5 bases and J 2 bases, with 12 bases left between them. CDR3 bases: TGTGCCAGTAGTCTTGGACAGTGGAACTATGGCTACACCTTC. As protein: CASSLGQWNYGYTF. Filled out from reference TRBV19 and TRBJ1-2, the complete variable domain reads DGGITQSPKYLFRKEGQNVTLSCEQNLNHDAMYWYRQDPGQGLRLIYYSQIVNDFQKGDIAEGYSVSREKKESFPLTVTSAQKNPTAFYLCASSLGQWNYGYTFGSGTRLTVV.

The rearrangement links TRBV5-6 to TRBJ2-1; D unclear. This CDR3 is built from 11 residues. In germline, CDR1 is SGHDT, CDR2 YYEEEE. The V end was cut by 0 bases, the J end by 10 bases, with 5 bases between. The CDR3 DNA is TGTGCCAGCAGCTTGGTCGAGGAGCAGTTCTTC. Its protein product is CASSLVEEQFF.

J is TRBJ2-7 and V is TRBV7-8; 11 bases map to TRBD2. This CDR3 spans 18 amino acids. V gave up 0 bases and J gave up 2 bases; unmatched junction bases: 9. The germline CDR1 and CDR2 sequences are SGHVS and FQNEAQ. CDR3 in DNA: TGTGCCAGCAGCTTAGCTCCTAGCGGGGGGACTACAGCCTACGAGCAGTACTTC. This translates into CASSLAPSGGTTAYEQYF.

The rearrangement joins TRBV15 to TRBJ1-6, with no clear D. CDR3 length: 15 residues. The germline V and J ends were trimmed by 3 bases and 0 bases, with 6 bases remaining between them. The germline CDR1 and CDR2 sequences are LNHNV and YYDKDF (reference sequence). The CDR3 protein is CATSREISYNSPLHF. DNA for the CDR3: TGTGCCACCAGCAGGGAGATCTCCTATAATTCACCCCTCCACTTT.

This clone came up a few times. The rearrangement uses TRBV7-6 and TRBJ1-6; D not certain. This CDR3 has 15 residues. Germline lookup yields CDR1 SGHVS and CDR2 FNYEAQ. V was cut by 5 bases and J by 5 bases, with 13 bases left in between. CDR3 sequence (DNA): TGTGCCAGCAGCCAGATGTCGGGGAATAATTCACCCCTCCACTTT. Encoded protein: CASSQMSGNNSPLHF. Filled out from reference TRBV7-6 and TRBJ1-6, the complete variable domain reads GAGVSQSPRYKVTKRGQDVALRCDPISGHVSLYWYRQALGQGPEFLTYFNYEAQQDKSGLPNDRFSAERPEGSISTLTIQRTEQRDSAMYRCASSQMSGNNSPLHFGNGTRLTVT.

The chain has TRBV5-1 and TRBJ2-5, with D maybe TRBD2 (6 bases). Germline CDR1 reads SGHRS; CDR2 reads YFSETQ. The CDR3 is made up of 14 amino acids. The V and J ends lost 7 bases and 3 bases respectively, with 16 bases between them. The CDR3 coding sequence is TGCGCCAGCGCCTGGGGAGGCAGTAAAGAGACCCAGTACTTC. It specifies CASAWGGSKETQYF. The full variable domain, rest sourced from reference TRBV5-1 and TRBJ2-5, is KAGVTQTPRYLIKTRGQQVTLSCSPISGHRSVSWYQQTPGQGLQFLFEYFSETQRNKGNFPGRFSGRQFSNSRSEMNVSTLELGDSALYLCASAWGGSKETQYFGPGTRLLVL.